One sample yielded the 3 T cell receptor beta chains listed below, sequenced in a study of tumor-infiltrating lymphocytes in primary liver carcinoma (dated by TCRdb to 2016 to 2017). Total RNA and DNA were co-extracted from roughly 20-30 mg of bulk tissue with the AllPrep DNA/RNA mini kit, without cell sorting. Sequenced on an Illumina HiSeq 2500. Starting from 450 to 500 ng total RNA, TCRbeta-specific cDNA was produced by reverse transcription with a constant-region primer and ProtoScript II reverse transcriptase. Three nested multiplex PCR rounds, following a slightly modified ARM-PCR procedure, were used to build the TCRbeta libraries. The first two PCR rounds used multiplex TRBV1-TRBV30 forward primers with a Cbeta reverse primer, each for around 10 cycles. TCRdb reprocessed the public reads (quality trimming at Q25 with fastp, clone calling with MiXCR) and kept in-frame beta chains. Identical CDR3 proteins give one entry, which carries the most common genes and DNA. The sample contains about 74,000 distinct CDR3 sequences, over 60% of them found a single time. The ten largest make up about a quarter of the sample.

The sequenced sample was liver tumor tissue from sampling region 4. The cell subset or site tag for this specimen amounts to: tumor region T4, right-lateral pole. The receptors shown here come from a man aged 35 to 55 with primary liver carcinoma and hepatitis B virus infection.

This clonotype showed up many times. The genes are TRBV5-1 and TRBJ2-5, with D maybe TRBD2 (6 bases). The V gene's germline CDR1 is SGHRS and CDR2 YFSETQ. The CDR3 consists of 15 residues. Trimming left V 5 bases short and J 8 bases short, with 22 bases between. CDR3 nucleotides: TGCGCCAGCAGTGAGGCGAGCGGGTCCGCCGCAACCCAGTACTTC. It translates to CASSEASGSAATQYF. The variable domain in full, completed from reference TRBV5-1 and TRBJ2-5, reads KAGVTQTPRYLIKTRGQQVTLSCSPISGHRSVSWYQQTPGQGLQFLFEYFSETQRNKGNFPGRFSGRQFSNSRSEMNVSTLELGDSALYLCASSEASGSAATQYFGPGTRLLVL.

This clonotype was counted many times. This chain connects TRBV28 to TRBJ2-5, with D perhaps TRBD2 (6 bases). Germline assignment: CDR1 MDHEN and CDR2 SYDVKM. The V gene lost 2 bases and the J gene lost 2 bases, with 9 bases spanning the gap. The length of the CDR3 is 14 residues. The CDR3 DNA reads as TGTGCCAGCAGTTTAGCCGGGACTCAAGAGACCCAGTACTTC. As protein: CASSLAGTQETQYF.

In this sample, this clonotype turned up a few times. J is TRBJ1-6 and V is TRBV2, with 7 bases lining up with TRBD1. The CDR3 runs 12 residues. Germline V gene lookup returns CDR1 SNHLY and CDR2 FYNNEI. V was clipped by 6 bases and J by 14 bases; unmatched bases: 7. CDR3 nucleotides: TGTGCCAGCAGGGGGACAGATTTCACCCTCCACTTT. Protein product: CASRGTDFTLHF.